This paragraph covers one T cell receptor beta chain sequence. Authors' analysis steps: It was from reference gene primer amplification that nucleated cell counts were estimated. Generated by immunoSEQ multiplex PCR, the TCRdb table keeps only in-frame clones and is missing some. Clone size and the V and J calls come from that table; the DNA yielded D and trimming. The table has roughly 140,000 clones, 84% seen once; the top ten hold 2.2%. CDR1 and CDR2 (germline): MNHEY, SMNVEV (reference sequence). The CDR3 totals 13 residues. With 2 bases removed from V and 6 bases from J, the gap between germline ends came to 9 bases. This sample stems from a study of blood T cell repertoires in COVID-19. As for the study in general: COVID-19 samples from acute and convalescent phases originated in the United States, Italy and Spain. Sources were T cells, B-cell-depleted T cells, or PBMCs; the material itself was cDNA or gDNA.

The chain couples TRBV27 to TRBJ2-3; a possible D gene is TRBD2 (6 bases). Sequencing was carried out using peripheral blood. The TCR was taken from a man between 65 and 85 years old with acute or convalescent COVID-19. The CDR3: CASSLGAGDTQYF. DNA of the CDR3: TGTGCCAGCAGTTTAGGGGCGGGGGATACGCAGTATTTT.